This T cell receptor (beta chain) appears in the sequencing data of a study of CD8 T cells in Susac syndrome. Random hexamers primed reverse transcription of about 0.5 to 1 ug RNA. Amplification of TCR beta CDR3 used immunoSEQ multiplex PCR across 54 Vbeta and 13 Jbeta. TCRdb reanalysed the immunoSEQ multiplex PCR reads using MiXCR and keeps one entry per CDR3 protein. This table holds about 140,000 distinct CDR3 sequences, 94% found once. The authors carried out high-throughput sequencing of TCR beta. They applied it to CD8+ and CD4+ T cells obtained from blood. The TEMRA cells underwent FACS enrichment, while the CD8+ and CD4+ T cells underwent negative isolation. The CDR3 contains 12 residues. Germline V gene data show CDR1 as SGDLS and CDR2 as YYNGEE. The germline V and J ends were trimmed by 0 bases and 0 bases, with 0 bases remaining between them.

This receptor was identified in a human donor in good health. The chain has TRBV9 and TRBJ2-5; no clear D. The sequenced material came from CD8+ T cells from PBMCs. As DNA, the CDR3 is TGTGCCAGCAGCGTAGACCAAGAGACCCAGTACTTC. It codes for CASSVDQETQYF.